What follows is one TCR beta chain and its context. As yet, its antigen is unknown. This specimen belongs to a study of PD-1 blockade in classical Hodgkin lymphoma. Findings and caveats of the study: According to reports, newly diagnosed patients had lower baseline TCR diversity than healthy donors, and relapsed/refractory patients had lower baseline TCR diversity still. The CD4+ diversity rise by C4D1 was clearest in complete responders. The study found complete responders had baseline diversity similar to newly diagnosed patients.

Time point indicated: cycle 4 day 1 (C4D1), after more than 5 weeks of nivolumab. Relapse after autologous stem cell transplantation occurred in every patient, and brentuximab vedotin exposure varied. Clones were read by immunoSEQ multiplex PCR, and TCRdb kept only the in-frame ones, dropping some. The sample lists 96,000 or so clones, more than 85% occurring once. Deletions cut 5 bases from V and 6 bases from J, with 13 bases between. CDR3 length equals 13 residues. Looked up from germline, CDR1 is SGHVS and CDR2 is FNYEAQ. The TCR comes from a human donor with classical Hodgkin lymphoma. The rearrangement uses TRBV7-6 and TRBJ1-2; D call uncertain. Here the sequenced sample was peripheral blood mononuclear cells (PBMCs), taken before the fourth cycle of nivolumab. CDR3 protein: CASSDGAGNGYTF. DNA for the CDR3: TGTGCCAGCAGCGATGGCGCCGGGAATGGCTACACCTTC.